This T cell receptor (beta chain) was obtained from a study of human T cells and chemical hapten exposure. In the study overall: Patches with 0.01% DPC went on the upper back, and the tests were read at 6 days. Women made up most patients, who had alopecia areata, totalis or universalis.

Time point meaning: patch test 3, about 24 weeks after DPC sensitization. The sample's treatment: therapeutic diphenylcyclopropenone sensitization with weekly scalp DPC. General study findings and limits: No alteration of TCRs above 1 in 1000 frequency was seen with DPC sensitization.

Each CDR3 protein is one row after TCRdb ran MiXCR on the RACE reads. The table shows roughly 53,000 distinct CDR3 sequences, with approximately 9.9% occurring only once. Trimming cost V 0 bases and J 2 bases, with 12 bases left between them. Germline V gives CDR1 SGHRS, CDR2 YFSETQ. The CDR3 runs to 16 residues. Worth noting for this clonotype: Its antigen is unknown.

V usage is TRBV5-1 and J usage is TRBJ2-1, with D possibly TRBD2 on 6 matching bases. The sequencing used whole blood, collected in connection with sensitization to the hapten diphenylcyclopropenone (DPC). The sequence came from a woman in her thirties or forties with alopecia areata. Some clones in this sample may be carry-over from other donors' samples. DNA for the CDR3: TGCGCCAGCAGCTTGGCAGGTCGGGGGACCTACAATGAGCAGTTCTTC. Amino acids: CASSLAGRGTYNEQFF. The variable domain in full, completed from reference TRBV5-1 and TRBJ2-1, reads KAGVTQTPRYLIKTRGQQVTLSCSPISGHRSVSWYQQTPGQGLQFLFEYFSETQRNKGNFPGRFSGRQFSNSRSEMNVSTLELGDSALYLCASSLAGRGTYNEQFFGPGTRLTVL.